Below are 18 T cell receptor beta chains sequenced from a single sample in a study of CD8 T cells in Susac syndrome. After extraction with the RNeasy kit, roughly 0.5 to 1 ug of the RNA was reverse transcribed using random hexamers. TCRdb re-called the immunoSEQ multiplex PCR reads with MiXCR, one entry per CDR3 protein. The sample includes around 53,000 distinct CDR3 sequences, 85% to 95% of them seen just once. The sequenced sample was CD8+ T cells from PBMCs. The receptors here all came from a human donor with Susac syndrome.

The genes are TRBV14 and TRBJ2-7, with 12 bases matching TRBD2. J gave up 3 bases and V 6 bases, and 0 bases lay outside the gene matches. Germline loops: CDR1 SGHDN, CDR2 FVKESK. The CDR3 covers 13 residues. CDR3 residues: CASRTSGGYEQYF. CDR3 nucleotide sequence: TGTGCCAGCAGGACTAGCGGGGGCTACGAGCAGTACTTC.

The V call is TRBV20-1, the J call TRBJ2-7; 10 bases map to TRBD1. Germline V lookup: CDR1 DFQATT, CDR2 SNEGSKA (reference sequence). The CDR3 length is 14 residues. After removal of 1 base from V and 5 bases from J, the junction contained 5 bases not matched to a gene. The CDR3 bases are TGCAGTGCTAGAGTAGGGACAGGGGTTAACGAGCAGTACTTC. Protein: CSARVGTGVNEQYF.

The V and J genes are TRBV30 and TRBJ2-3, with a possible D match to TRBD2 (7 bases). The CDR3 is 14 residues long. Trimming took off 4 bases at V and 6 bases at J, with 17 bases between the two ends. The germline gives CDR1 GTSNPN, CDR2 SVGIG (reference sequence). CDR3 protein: CAWNGVGGRDTQYF. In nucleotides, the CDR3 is TGTGCCTGGAATGGTGTGGGGGGGCGCGATACGCAGTATTTT.

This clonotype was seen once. Here the CDR3 reads CAWSHRGTPYEQYF. The DNA of the CDR3 is TGTGCCTGGAGTCACAGGGGAACCCCCTACGAGCAGTACTTC. The V and J genes are TRBV30 and TRBJ2-7, with 7 positions matching TRBD1. Per germline, CDR1 GTSNPN and CDR2 SVGIG (reference sequence). The CDR3 runs 14 residues. The J segment lost 2 bases and the V segment lost 2 bases, leaving 6 bases of the junction unmatched.

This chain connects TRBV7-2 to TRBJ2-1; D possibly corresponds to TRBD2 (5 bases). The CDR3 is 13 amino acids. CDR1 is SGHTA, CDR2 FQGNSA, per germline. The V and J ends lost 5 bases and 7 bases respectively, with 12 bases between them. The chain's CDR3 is CASSRRGKNEQFF. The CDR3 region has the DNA TGTGCCAGCAGCCGACGAGGGAAGAATGAGCAGTTCTTC.

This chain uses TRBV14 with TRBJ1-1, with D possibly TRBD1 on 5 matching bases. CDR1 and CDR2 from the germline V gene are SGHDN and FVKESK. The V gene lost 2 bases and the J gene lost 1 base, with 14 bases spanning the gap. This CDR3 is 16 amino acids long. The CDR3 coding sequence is TGTGCCAGCAGCCAAAGCGGTCTGGGGCGGAACACTGAAGCTTTCTTT. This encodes CASSQSGLGRNTEAFF.

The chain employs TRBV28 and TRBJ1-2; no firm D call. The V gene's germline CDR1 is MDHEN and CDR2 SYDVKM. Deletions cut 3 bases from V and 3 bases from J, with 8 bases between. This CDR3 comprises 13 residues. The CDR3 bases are TGTGCCAGCAGTTTCTCCATTTACTATGGCTACACCTTC. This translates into CASSFSIYYGYTF.

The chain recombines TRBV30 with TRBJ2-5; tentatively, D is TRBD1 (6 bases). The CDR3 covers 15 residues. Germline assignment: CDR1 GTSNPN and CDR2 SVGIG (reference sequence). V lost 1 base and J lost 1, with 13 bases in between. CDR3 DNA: TGTGCCTGGAGTGACCCGACAGGACTCCAAGAGACCCAGTACTTC. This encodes CAWSDPTGLQETQYF. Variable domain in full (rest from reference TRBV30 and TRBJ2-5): SQTIHQWPATLVQPVGSPLSLECTVEGTSNPNLYWYRQAAGRGLQLLFYSVGIGQISSEVPQNLSASRPQDRQFILSSKKLLLSDSGFYLCAWSDPTGLQETQYFGPGTRLLVL.

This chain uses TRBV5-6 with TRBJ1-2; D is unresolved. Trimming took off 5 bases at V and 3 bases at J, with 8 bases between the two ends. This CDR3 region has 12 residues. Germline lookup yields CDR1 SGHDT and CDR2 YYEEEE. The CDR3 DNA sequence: TGTGCCAGCAGTGCGGGTGACTATGGCTACACCTTC. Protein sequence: CASSAGDYGYTF. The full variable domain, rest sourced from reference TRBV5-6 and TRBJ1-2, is DAGVTQSPTHLIKTRGQQVTLRCSPKSGHDTVSWYQQALGQGPQFIFQYYEEEERQRGNFPDRFSGHQFPNYSSELNVNALLLGDSALYLCASSAGDYGYTFGSGTRLTVV.

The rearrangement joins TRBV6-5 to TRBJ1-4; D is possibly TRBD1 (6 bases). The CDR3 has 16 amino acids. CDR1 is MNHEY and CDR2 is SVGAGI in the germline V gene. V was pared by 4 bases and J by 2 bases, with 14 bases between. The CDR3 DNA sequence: TGTGCCAGCAGTTGGTTCGGGGGCGCGACTAATGAAAAACTGTTTTTT. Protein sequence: CASSWFGGATNEKLFF.

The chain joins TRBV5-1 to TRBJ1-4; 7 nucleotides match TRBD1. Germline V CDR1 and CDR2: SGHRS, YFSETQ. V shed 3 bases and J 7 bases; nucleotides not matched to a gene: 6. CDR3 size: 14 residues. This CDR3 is CASSSRQGGEKLFF. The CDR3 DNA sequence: TGCGCCAGCAGCTCGAGGCAGGGGGGTGAAAAACTGTTTTTT.

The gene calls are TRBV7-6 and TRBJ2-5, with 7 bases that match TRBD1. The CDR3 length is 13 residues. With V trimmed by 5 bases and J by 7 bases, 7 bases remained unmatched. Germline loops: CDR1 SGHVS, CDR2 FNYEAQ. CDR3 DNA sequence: TGTGCCAGCAGCACCCGAACAGGGGCGACCCAGTACTTC. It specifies CASSTRTGATQYF.

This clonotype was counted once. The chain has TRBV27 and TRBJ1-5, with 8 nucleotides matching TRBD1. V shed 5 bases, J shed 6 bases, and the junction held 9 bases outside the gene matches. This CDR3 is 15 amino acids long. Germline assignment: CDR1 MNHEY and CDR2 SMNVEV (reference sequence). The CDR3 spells CASSPRTGNGQPQHF. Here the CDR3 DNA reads TGTGCCAGCAGTCCCCGGACAGGGAACGGTCAGCCCCAGCATTTT.

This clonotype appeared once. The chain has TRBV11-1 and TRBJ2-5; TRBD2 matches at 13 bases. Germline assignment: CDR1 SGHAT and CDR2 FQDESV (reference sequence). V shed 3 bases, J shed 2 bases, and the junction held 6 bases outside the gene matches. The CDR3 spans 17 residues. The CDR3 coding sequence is TGTGCCAGCAGCTTCGGACTAGCGGGAGCCTCTCAAGAGACCCAGTACTTC. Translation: CASSFGLAGASQETQYF.

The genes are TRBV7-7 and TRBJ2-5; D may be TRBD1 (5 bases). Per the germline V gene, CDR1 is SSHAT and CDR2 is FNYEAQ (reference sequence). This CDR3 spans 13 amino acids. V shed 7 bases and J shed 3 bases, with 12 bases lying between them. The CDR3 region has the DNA TGTGCCAGCAAAGGGGTTCTGGAAGAGACCCAGTACTTC. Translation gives CASKGVLEETQYF.

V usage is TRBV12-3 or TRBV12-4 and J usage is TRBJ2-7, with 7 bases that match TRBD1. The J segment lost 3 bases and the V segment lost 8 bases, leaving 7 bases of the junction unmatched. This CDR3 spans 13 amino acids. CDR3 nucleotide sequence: TGTGCCAGCGGCCAGGGGGTAATCTACGAGCAGTACTTC. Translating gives CASGQGVIYEQYF.

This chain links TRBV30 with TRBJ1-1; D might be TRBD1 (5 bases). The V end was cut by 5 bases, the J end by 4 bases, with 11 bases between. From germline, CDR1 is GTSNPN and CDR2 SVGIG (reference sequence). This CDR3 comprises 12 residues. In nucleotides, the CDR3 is TGTGCCTGGGCCTACGGGGGCACTGAAGCTTTCTTT. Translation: CAWAYGGTEAFF.

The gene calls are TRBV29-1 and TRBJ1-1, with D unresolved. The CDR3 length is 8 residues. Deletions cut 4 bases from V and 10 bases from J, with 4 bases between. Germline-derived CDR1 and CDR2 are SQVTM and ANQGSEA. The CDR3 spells CSVGAAFF. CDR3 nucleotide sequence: TGCAGCGTTGGTGCAGCTTTCTTT. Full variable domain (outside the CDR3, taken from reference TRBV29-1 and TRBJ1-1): SAVISQKPSRDICQRGTSLTIQCQVDSQVTMMFWYRQQPGQSLTLIATANQGSEATYESGFVIDKFPISRPNLTFSTLTVSNMSPEDSSIYLCSVGAAFFGQGTRLTVV.